The 16 T cell receptor beta chains reported below all come from one sample, sequenced in a study of shared clonotypes between healthy human individuals (dated by TCRdb to 2020 to 2022). The method behind the library was the immunoSEQ multiplex PCR assay. Entries here come from immuneACCESS through TCRdb and include only in-frame sequences with V and J called. Some clones fail to appear in such tables; in the studies checked, an unresolved V gene covers under half of the shortfall, and the cause of the remainder is unknown. The sample table lists a few million clones, 93% of them with a count of one. In total, the top ten clones hold under 0.45% of the sample. Sequencing was performed on naive CD4+ T cells from PBMCs. Sample cell subset or site, as interpreted from the label and publication: CD45RA+ positively selected. Source of these receptors: a man aged 18 to 29 in good health. Some clones in this sample may be carry-over from other donors' samples.

V and J are TRBV10-2 and TRBJ1-4; a possible D gene is TRBD1 (5 bases). Germline lookup yields CDR1 WSHSY and CDR2 SAAADI. V was cut by 6 bases and J by 2 bases, with 10 bases left in between. The CDR3 consists of 14 residues. CDR3 nucleotides: TGCGCCAGCAGGCACAGGAAGACTAATGAAAAACTGTTTTTT. The encoded protein is CASRHRKTNEKLFF.

The V and J genes are TRBV6-1 and TRBJ2-3; D is uncertain. CDR3 length equals 11 residues. The V end was cut by 5 bases, the J end by 5 bases, with 5 bases between. CDR1 and CDR2 from the germline V gene are MNHNS and SASEGT. Here the CDR3 reads CASSKVDTQYF. CDR3 sequence (DNA): TGTGCCAGCAGTAAAGTAGATACGCAGTATTTT.

The chain carries TRBV7-9 and TRBJ2-1; the match to TRBD2 covers 7 bases. Germline V lookup: CDR1 SEHNR, CDR2 FQNEAQ (reference sequence). The CDR3 is 18 residues long. The V segment lost 5 bases and the J segment 0 bases; nucleotides outside the gene matches: 13. CDR3 amino acids: CASSPPLAGGSSYNEQFF. As DNA, the CDR3 is TGTGCCAGCAGCCCCCCCTTAGCGGGTGGTTCCTCCTACAATGAGCAGTTCTTC.

The V and J genes are TRBV21-1 and TRBJ1-2. TRBV21-1 is a pseudogene locus. This CDR3 is 13 amino acids long. The CDR3 sequence: CASSKVRGPGYTF. The CDR3 nucleotides are TGTGCCAGCAGCAAAGTTCGGGGGCCTGGCTACACCTTC.

The chain carries TRBV7-8 and TRBJ2-1, with D perhaps being TRBD1 or TRBD2 (5 bases each). The ends were cut back, 5 bases at V and 12 bases at J, with 14 bases in the middle. The CDR3 runs to 12 residues. CDR1 SGHVS and CDR2 FQNEAQ come from the germline V gene. CDR3 amino acids: CASSPLLGPQFF. CDR3 sequence (DNA): TGTGCCAGCAGCCCCCTCTTGGGACCGCAGTTCTTC.

The CDR3: CASSFAATGTYEQYF. In DNA form, the CDR3 reads TGCGCCAGCAGCTTTGCCGCGACGGGCACCTACGAGCAGTACTTC. V is TRBV5-1 and J is TRBJ2-7; no definite D call. The CDR3 spans 15 residues. V lost 2 bases to trimming and J lost 2 bases, with 14 bases between them. The germline gives CDR1 SGHRS, CDR2 YFSETQ.

The chain joins TRBV14 to TRBJ2-1; 14 bases match TRBD2. The CDR3 runs 16 residues. CDR1 and CDR2 from the germline V gene are SGHDN and FVKESK. After removal of 4 bases from V and 8 bases from J, the junction contained 7 bases not matched to a gene. CDR3 region: CASSPLGLAGVDEQFF. The CDR3 DNA follows: TGTGCCAGCAGCCCCCTGGGACTAGCGGGAGTTGATGAGCAGTTCTTC. The whole variable domain, filled in from reference TRBV14 and TRBJ2-1, reads EAGVTQFPSHSVIEKGQTVTLRCDPISGHDNLYWYRRVMGKEIKFLLHFVKESKQDESGMPNNRFLAERTGGTYSTLKVQPAELEDSGVYFCASSPLGLAGVDEQFFGPGTRLTVL.

The V and J genes are TRBV19 and TRBJ2-7, with D possibly matching TRBD2 (6 bases). V shed 5 bases and J shed 1 base, with 12 bases lying between them. Germline V gene data show CDR1 as LNHDA and CDR2 as SQIVND (reference sequence). The CDR3 spans 14 residues. The CDR3 sequence: CASSVPGLSYEQYF. CDR3 bases: TGTGCCAGTAGTGTGCCGGGACTGTCCTACGAGCAGTACTTC. Drawing the rest from reference TRBV19 and TRBJ2-7, the complete variable domain is DGGITQSPKYLFRKEGQNVTLSCEQNLNHDAMYWYRQDPGQGLRLIYYSQIVNDFQKGDIAEGYSVSREKKESFPLTVTSAQKNPTAFYLCASSVPGLSYEQYFGPGTRLTVT.

The chain uses TRBV4-1 and TRBJ2-5, with 11 nucleotides matching TRBD2. Germline values: CDR1 MGHRA, CDR2 YSYEKL. This CDR3 has 17 residues. Germline trimming cut 2 bases from V and 2 bases from J; bases unmatched to any gene: 7. The CDR3 bases are TGCGCCAGCAGCCAAAGGGGCGGGACTAGCGGACAAGAGACCCAGTACTTC. Protein sequence: CASSQRGGTSGQETQYF.

The rearrangement links TRBV5-1 to TRBJ2-5, with a possible D match to TRBD1 (5 bases). Trimming left V 3 bases short and J 4 bases short, with 16 bases between. The CDR3 sequence is 15 residues long. CDR1 is SGHRS, CDR2 YFSETQ, per germline. CDR3 DNA: TGCGCCAGCAGCTCCCGGGTAGGGCAGGGAGAGACCCAGTACTTC. This gives the protein CASSSRVGQGETQYF.

The chain employs TRBV7-3 and TRBJ2-1, with 10 bases lining up with TRBD2. Losses at the gene ends were 7 bases for V and 4 bases for J; bases not matched to a gene: 4. Germline lookup yields CDR1 SGHTA and CDR2 FQGTGA. The CDR3 consists of 14 residues. The CDR3 loop reads CASTASGSYNEQFF. The CDR3 nucleotides read TGTGCCAGCACCGCTAGCGGGAGTTACAATGAGCAGTTCTTC. Variable domain in full (rest from reference TRBV7-3 and TRBJ2-1): GAGVSQTPSNKVTEKGKYVELRCDPISGHTALYWYRQSLGQGPEFLIYFQGTGAADDSGLPNDRFFAVRPEGSVSTLKIQRTERGDSAVYLCASTASGSYNEQFFGPGTRLTVL.

V usage is TRBV4-3 and J usage is TRBJ2-5; no definite D call. Matching the DNA end better, TRBJ2-7 makes the J call doubtful. Germline V gives CDR1 LGHNA, CDR2 YSLEER. The CDR3 has 15 amino acids. As DNA, the CDR3 is TGCGCCAGCAGCCGAGATTTGACACAAGGATTCGAGCAGTACTTC. This codes for CASSRDLTQGFEQYF.

This chain links TRBV7-9 with TRBJ1-4; possibly TRBD1 for D (5 bases). V gave up 3 bases and J gave up 8 bases, with 13 bases separating them. The CDR3 extends over 14 amino acids. In germline, CDR1 is SEHNR, CDR2 FQNEAQ (reference sequence). The CDR3 DNA reads TGTGCCAGCAGCTTCCTCGGGGCGGGAGAAAAACTGTTTTTT. It yields the protein CASSFLGAGEKLFF. Full variable domain (remainder filled in from reference TRBV7-9 and TRBJ1-4): DTGVSQNPRHKITKRGQNVTFRCDPISEHNRLYWYRQTLGQGPEFLTYFQNEAQLEKSRLLSDRFSAERPKGSFSTLEIQRTEQGDSAMYLCASSFLGAGEKLFFGSGTQLSVL.

For this clone: Other DNA sequences in the sample encode the same CDR3. V and J are TRBV10-3 and TRBJ2-2, with 10 bases fitting TRBD1. CDR3 size: 15 residues. V was clipped by 4 bases and J by 4 bases; unmatched bases: 3. Germline V gives CDR1 ENHRY, CDR2 SYGVKD. The CDR3 region is CAISVGDRGTGELFF. CDR3 bases: TGTGCCATCAGTGTGGGGGACAGGGGCACCGGGGAGCTGTTTTTT.

The gene calls are TRBV7-2 and TRBJ1-3; maybe TRBD1 (5 bases). Looked up from germline, CDR1 is SGHTA and CDR2 is FQGNSA. V was cut by 3 bases and J by 0 bases, with 12 bases left in between. The length of the CDR3 is 16 residues. DNA of the CDR3: TGTGCCAGCAGCTTGAGAGGGGCCGCCTCTGGAAACACCATATATTTT. It encodes CASSLRGAASGNTIYF. Full variable domain (remainder filled in from reference TRBV7-2 and TRBJ1-3): GAGVSQSPSNKVTEKGKDVELRCDPISGHTALYWYRQSLGQGLEFLIYFQGNSAPDKSGLPSDRFSAERTGGSVSTLTIQRTQQEDSAVYLCASSLRGAASGNTIYFGEGSWLTVV.

This chain connects TRBV2 to TRBJ2-2; TRBD1 aligns across 7 bases. CDR1 is SNHLY, CDR2 FYNNEI, per germline. V lost 7 bases and J lost 7; bases outside the gene matches: 6. There are 13 residues in the CDR3. The DNA of the CDR3 is TGTGCCAGCACAAAGGGGGCGGTCGGGGAGCTGTTTTTT. Encoded protein: CASTKGAVGELFF.